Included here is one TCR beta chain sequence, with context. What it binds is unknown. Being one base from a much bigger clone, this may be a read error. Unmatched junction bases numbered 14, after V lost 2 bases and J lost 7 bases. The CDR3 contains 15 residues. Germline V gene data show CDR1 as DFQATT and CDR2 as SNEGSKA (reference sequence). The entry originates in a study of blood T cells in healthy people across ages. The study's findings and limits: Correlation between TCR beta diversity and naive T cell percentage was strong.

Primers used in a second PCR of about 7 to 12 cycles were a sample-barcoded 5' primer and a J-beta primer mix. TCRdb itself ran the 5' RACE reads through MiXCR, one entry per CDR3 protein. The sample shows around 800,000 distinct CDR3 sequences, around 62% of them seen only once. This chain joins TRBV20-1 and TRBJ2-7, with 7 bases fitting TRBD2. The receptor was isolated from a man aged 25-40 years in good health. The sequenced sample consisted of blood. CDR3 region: CSARPGLTLYNEQYF. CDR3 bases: TGCAGTGCTAGACCGGGACTAACCCTATACAATGAGCAGTACTTC.